This T cell receptor (beta chain) comes out of a study of T cell repertoires in cytomegalovirus infection. About the research overall: Public TCR beta signatures were indicative of both CMV infection and a matching HLA type. Study-level points and caveats: There were HLA-C-restricted CMV-specific TCR beta clonotypes dominating the ex vivo response.

V was pared by 5 bases and J by 2 bases, with 10 bases between. This CDR3 is built from 14 residues. Per germline, CDR1 MDHEN and CDR2 SYDVKM. MiXCR, run by TCRdb on the reads, gives a single entry per CDR3 protein. The sample lists about 600,000 distinct CDR3 sequences; more than 20% were seen once. At least ten counts were recorded for this clonotype. The antigen is unknown. The sequenced sample was CD8+ T cells from PBMCs. This receptor was obtained from a human donor in good health (CMV status not recorded). Some clones in this sample may be carry-over from other donors' samples. The V call is TRBV28, the J call TRBJ1-3, with no clear D. This CDR3 reads CASSPDWPGNTIYF. The CDR3 DNA reads TGTGCCAGCAGTCCAGACTGGCCTGGAAACACCATATATTTT.